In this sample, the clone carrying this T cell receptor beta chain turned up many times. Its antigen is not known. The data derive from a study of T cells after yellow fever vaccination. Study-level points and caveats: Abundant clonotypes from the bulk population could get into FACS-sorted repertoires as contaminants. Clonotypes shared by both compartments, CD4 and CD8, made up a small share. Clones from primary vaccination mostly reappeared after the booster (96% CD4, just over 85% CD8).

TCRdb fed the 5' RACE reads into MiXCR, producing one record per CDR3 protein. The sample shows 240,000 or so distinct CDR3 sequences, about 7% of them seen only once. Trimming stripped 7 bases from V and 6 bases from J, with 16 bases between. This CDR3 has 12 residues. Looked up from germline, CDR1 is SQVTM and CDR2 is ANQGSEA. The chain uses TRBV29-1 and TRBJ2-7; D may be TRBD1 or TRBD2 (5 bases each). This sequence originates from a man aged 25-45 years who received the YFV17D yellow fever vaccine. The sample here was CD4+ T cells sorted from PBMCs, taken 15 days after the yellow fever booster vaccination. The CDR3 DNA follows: TGCAGCGCCATTGAGTGGGGGTTCGAGCAGTACTTC. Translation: CSAIEWGFEQYF.